This entry concerns a single T cell receptor (beta chain). The V and J ends lost 5 bases and 3 bases, in that order; junction bases with no gene match: 15. Looked up from germline, CDR1 is SGHAT and CDR2 is FQNNGV. There are 17 residues in the CDR3. The data belong to a study of T cell changes during pregnancy in multiple sclerosis. TCRdb's copy holds only in-frame clones and misses some; the assay was immunoSEQ multiplex PCR. The sample consists of 45,000 to 55,000 clones, 80% to 95% of them appearing once. This material consisted of peripheral blood, taken in the third trimester of pregnancy. The genes are TRBV11-2 and TRBJ2-7, with TRBD2 matching 8 bases. The receptor comes from a female donor with multiple sclerosis, enrolled in a pregnancy study. CDR3 DNA: TGTGCCAGCAGCGCGGGAAGCCCGGGACTAGTTGTCTACGAGCAGTACTTC. As protein: CASSAGSPGLVVYEQYF.